What follows are 25 T cell receptor beta chains derived from one specimen sequenced in a study of cytomegalovirus exposure and HLA in healthy donors. PCR employed 60 Vbeta and 13 Jbeta primers. The method was immunoSEQ multiplex PCR; TCRdb's version includes in-frame clones alone and lacks a portion of them. Of roughly 100,000 clones detected, approximately 79% appear once; the ten largest clones hold 4.5% to 7%. Input material: PBMCs. These receptors were obtained from a man between 60 and 75 years old in good health and CMV-seropositive.

This chain uses TRBV7-2 with TRBJ2-3; possibly TRBD1 for D (6 bases). The V end lost 7 bases, the J end lost 1 base, and 15 bases lay between the germline ends. The V gene's germline CDR1 is SGHTA and CDR2 FQGNSA. The CDR3 runs 15 residues. Written as DNA, the CDR3 is TGTGCCAGCACCCCTGGGGGCTCGCGCACAGATACGCAGTATTTT. Translation gives CASTPGGSRTDTQYF.

The count of this clone is one. J is TRBJ1-1 and V is TRBV28; tentative D call: TRBD1 (5 bases). V was shortened by 3 bases and J by 1 base, with 12 bases between the two germline ends. CDR1 is MDHEN and CDR2 is SYDVKM in the germline V gene. This CDR3 region has 15 residues. CDR3 coding DNA: TGTGCCAGCAGTTTGGGCGGACACCAGAACACTGAAGCTTTCTTT. It codes for CASSLGGHQNTEAFF.

V and J are TRBV4-2 and TRBJ2-5; 12 positions match TRBD2. In germline, CDR1 is LGHNA, CDR2 YNFKEQ. CDR3 size: 16 residues. The trim removed 2 bases at V and 5 bases at J, leaving 6 bases unmatched. This CDR3 is CASSQSTSGGGETQYF. In DNA form, the CDR3 reads TGTGCCAGCAGCCAATCGACTAGCGGGGGAGGGGAGACCCAGTACTTC.

The V gene is TRBV19, the J gene TRBJ2-1; 7 bases agree with TRBD1. The CDR3 is made up of 16 amino acids. Unmatched junction bases numbered 14, after V lost 5 bases and J lost 7 bases. Germline V gene sequence: CDR1 LNHDA, CDR2 SQIVND (reference sequence). DNA of the CDR3: TGTGCCAGTAGTCGGGTGGGTGAGGGGACAGAAAATGAGCAGTTCTTC. This sequence encodes CASSRVGEGTENEQFF.

The genes are TRBV28 and TRBJ1-1, with D unclear. This CDR3 region has 12 residues. V shed 6 bases and J shed 7 bases, with 12 bases lying between them. CDR1 MDHEN and CDR2 SYDVKM come from the germline V gene. The CDR3 protein is CASSLPGGEAFF. The CDR3 DNA follows: TGTGCCAGCAGCTTACCCGGAGGTGAAGCTTTCTTT.

Only a few counts were recorded for this clone. The chain is built from TRBV6-1 and TRBJ2-7, with D possibly being TRBD1 (7 bases). In germline, CDR1 is MNHNS, CDR2 SASEGT. The V gene lost 3 bases and the J gene lost 5 bases, with 11 bases spanning the gap. The CDR3 is made up of 13 amino acids. The DNA of the CDR3 is TGTGCCAGCAGTGAGGTCAGGGGGGACGAGCAGTACTTC. This sequence encodes CASSEVRGDEQYF.

The gene calls are TRBV19 and TRBJ2-5; 8 nucleotides line up with TRBD2. Germline V gene sequence: CDR1 LNHDA, CDR2 SQIVND (reference sequence). The J segment lost 3 bases and the V segment lost 3 bases, leaving 3 bases of the junction unmatched. This CDR3 comprises 14 residues. CDR3 region: CASSISGVKETQYF. The DNA for the CDR3 is TGTGCCAGTAGTATTAGCGGGGTGAAAGAGACCCAGTACTTC. The entire variable domain, with the rest obtained from reference TRBV19 and TRBJ2-5, is as follows: DGGITQSPKYLFRKEGQNVTLSCEQNLNHDAMYWYRQDPGQGLRLIYYSQIVNDFQKGDIAEGYSVSREKKESFPLTVTSAQKNPTAFYLCASSISGVKETQYFGPGTRLLVL.

A few counts support this clone. V and J are TRBV6-6 and TRBJ2-7; D not resolved. The CDR3 spans 14 residues. The germline V gene encodes CDR1 MNHNY and CDR2 SVGAGI (reference sequence). V dropped 5 bases and J dropped 5 bases, with 16 bases sitting between them. The CDR3 region is CASSPRFGADEQYF. CDR3 nucleotides: TGTGCCAGCAGTCCCCGGTTTGGCGCGGACGAGCAGTACTTC.

The gene calls are TRBV7-9 and TRBJ2-5; TRBD2 matches at 11 bases. The trim removed 3 bases at V and 1 base at J, leaving 4 bases unmatched. The CDR3 totals 16 residues. Germline values: CDR1 SEHNR, CDR2 FQNEAQ (reference sequence). This chain's CDR3 is CASSFPLAGAQETQYF. Here the CDR3 DNA reads TGTGCCAGCAGCTTCCCACTAGCGGGGGCCCAAGAGACCCAGTACTTC. Full variable domain (outside the CDR3, taken from reference TRBV7-9 and TRBJ2-5): DTGVSQNPRHKITKRGQNVTFRCDPISEHNRLYWYRQTLGQGPEFLTYFQNEAQLEKSRLLSDRFSAERPKGSFSTLEIQRTEQGDSAMYLCASSFPLAGAQETQYFGPGTRLLVL.

The chain carries TRBV5-4 and TRBJ1-2, with 10 bases aligning to TRBD1. V shed 3 bases, J shed 5 bases, and the junction held 7 bases outside the gene matches. CDR1 is SGHNT and CDR2 is YYREEE in the germline V gene (reference sequence). CDR3 size: 15 residues. CDR3: CASSSGTGDLYGYTF. The CDR3 region has the DNA TGTGCCAGCAGCTCCGGGACAGGGGATTTGTATGGCTACACCTTC.

The chain uses TRBV5-1 and TRBJ2-7; 13 nucleotides align to TRBD2. V shed 0 bases and J 4 bases; nucleotides not matched to a gene: 1. The CDR3 is made up of 15 amino acids. Germline-derived CDR1 and CDR2 are SGHRS and YFSETQ. The CDR3 DNA reads TGCGCCAGCAGCTTGGCGGGACTAGCGGGGTACGAGCAGTACTTC. Residues: CASSLAGLAGYEQYF.

This chain uses TRBV7-2 with TRBJ2-5; TRBD2 agrees at 10 bases. V was clipped by 1 base and J by 5 bases; unmatched bases: 10. Germline V gives CDR1 SGHTA, CDR2 FQGNSA. The CDR3 sequence is 17 residues long. The DNA of the CDR3 is TGTGCCAGCAGCTTAGAGGCTAGCGGGGGCCCGAGCGAGACCCAGTACTTC. As protein: CASSLEASGGPSETQYF.

The genes are TRBV14 and TRBJ2-1; D may be TRBD2 (5 bases). Germline V gene sequence: CDR1 SGHDN, CDR2 FVKESK. This CDR3 spans 13 amino acids. V lost 1 base and J lost 9, with 10 bases in between. The CDR3: CASSQGRTSEQFF. Here the CDR3 DNA reads TGTGCCAGCAGCCAAGGGAGAACTAGTGAGCAGTTCTTC.

The chain links TRBV19 to TRBJ1-5, with 9 nucleotides matching TRBD1. The CDR3 runs to 13 residues. Unmatched junction bases numbered 6, after V lost 9 bases and J lost 6 bases. Per the germline V gene, CDR1 is LNHDA and CDR2 is SQIVND (reference sequence). For the CDR3, the DNA is TGTGCCAGCGGACAGGGGTTGGGTCAGCCCCAGCATTTT. Translation: CASGQGLGQPQHF.

The chain links TRBV4-3 to TRBJ2-2; D possibly corresponds to TRBD2 (6 bases). V was pared by 0 bases and J by 5 bases, with 19 bases between. CDR1 is LGHNA and CDR2 is YSLEER in the germline V gene. This CDR3 has 18 amino acids. For the CDR3, the DNA is TGCGCCAGCAGCCAAGATCGTATGGGAGGCGGGTGGACCGGGGAGCTGTTTTTT. This sequence encodes CASSQDRMGGGWTGELFF.

The rearrangement links TRBV27 to TRBJ1-4; D not certain. Germline-derived CDR1 and CDR2 are MNHEY and SMNVEV (reference sequence). Trimming removed 5 bases from V and 7 bases from J, with 11 bases in between. The CDR3 is made up of 13 amino acids. This chain's CDR3 is CASSRGLSEKLFF. The DNA for the CDR3 is TGTGCCAGCAGTCGGGGTTTAAGTGAAAAACTGTTTTTT.

The genes are TRBV5-1 and TRBJ2-5; 10 nucleotides agree with TRBD1. Trimming removed 3 bases from V and 5 bases from J; junction bases left unmatched: 4. CDR1 and CDR2 (germline): SGHRS, YFSETQ. There are 14 residues in the CDR3. This CDR3 reads CASSWTGGIETQYF. CDR3 coding DNA: TGCGCCAGCAGCTGGACAGGGGGTATTGAGACCCAGTACTTC.

This clone was observed a single time. The gene calls are TRBV21-1 and TRBJ2-7; the D segment call TRBD2 is taken from the table without a DNA check. TRBV21-1 is a documented pseudogene. The CDR3 extends over 11 amino acids. The CDR3 DNA sequence: TGTGCCAGCAGCCCGCGCCGGGAGCAGTACTTC. It codes for CASSPRREQYF.

The chain couples TRBV10-3 to TRBJ1-1; TRBD1 matches 8 bases. The CDR3 length is 12 residues. V trimming: 2 bases; J trimming: 9 bases; junction bases outside the gene matches: 2. Germline CDR1 is ENHRY and CDR2 is SYGVKD. CDR3 DNA: TGTGCCATCAGTGAGGACAGGGGTAAAGCTTTCTTT. This gives the protein CAISEDRGKAFF.

In the case of this clone: The junction shows a germline mismatch at one end, possibly a read error. The V call is TRBV7-9, the J call TRBJ2-7; the D gene is possibly TRBD2 (5 bases). This CDR3 spans 12 amino acids. Germline values: CDR1 SEHNR, CDR2 FQNEAQ (reference sequence). CDR3 amino acids: CSSSLNYEGQYF. In DNA form, the CDR3 reads TGTTCCAGCAGCTTAAATTATGAGGGGCAGTACTTC.

The table lists this clone with a few counts. The CDR3 DNA reads TGTGCCAGCAGCCAAGAACGGGGGAGCTACGAGCAGTACTTC. Translating it yields CASSQERGSYEQYF. The chain carries TRBV4-2 and TRBJ2-7; perhaps TRBD2 as D (6 bases). V gave up 0 bases and J gave up 3 bases, with 9 bases separating them. This CDR3 is 14 amino acids long. CDR1 and CDR2 from the germline V gene are LGHNA and YNFKEQ.

V usage is TRBV2 and J usage is TRBJ1-6; 8 nucleotides match TRBD1. The CDR3 spans 17 residues. V shed 7 bases and J 0 bases; nucleotides not matched to a gene: 8. CDR1 SNHLY and CDR2 FYNNEI come from the germline V gene. The CDR3 loop reads CASKGQGGGSYNSPLHF. CDR3 bases: TGTGCCAGCAAAGGACAGGGTGGGGGCTCCTATAATTCACCCCTCCACTTT.

This rearrangement joins TRBV10-3 to TRBJ2-2; D may be TRBD1 (6 bases). In germline, CDR1 is ENHRY, CDR2 SYGVKD. The CDR3 spans 14 residues. Trimming took 7 bases from V and 4 from J, leaving 13 bases between them. As DNA, the CDR3 is TGTGCCATCACCGAGGACAGACGCACCGGGGAGCTGTTTTTT. Translated: CAITEDRRTGELFF.

This chain joins TRBV9 and TRBJ2-3; 13 positions match TRBD2. Per the germline V gene, CDR1 is SGDLS and CDR2 is YYNGEE. CDR3 size: 18 residues. V trimming: 2 bases; J trimming: 2 bases; junction bases outside the gene matches: 8. CDR3 region: CASSVKPGLAGTTDTQYF. The CDR3 DNA follows: TGTGCCAGCAGCGTCAAACCGGGACTAGCGGGGACCACAGATACGCAGTATTTT.

The V gene is TRBV9, the J gene TRBJ1-5; TRBD1 aligns across 7 bases. Germline V gene lookup returns CDR1 SGDLS and CDR2 YYNGEE. The CDR3 extends over 15 amino acids. V lost 3 bases and J lost 3; bases outside the gene matches: 6. CDR3 sequence reads: CASSGQGAVNQPQHF. CDR3 sequence (DNA): TGTGCCAGCAGCGGACAGGGTGCCGTCAATCAGCCCCAGCATTTT.